These T cell receptor beta chains were read from a single sample in a study of cytomegalovirus exposure and HLA in healthy donors. TCRdb's table, derived via immunoSEQ multiplex PCR, lists solely in-frame clones and lacks some. Altogether 100,000 to 120,000 clones are present, around 76% being singletons, with the ten largest covering 13%. Sequencing was carried out using PBMCs. These receptors all come from a young man in good health and CMV-seropositive. Both conserved end residues are part of each CDR3. The order of the fields is clone size, J gene, D gene, CDR3 length, V gene, CDR3 protein, CDR3 DNA. A D gene is named only where the DNA matches it firmly. A row's size may be missing; if present it is once, few, many or a size class.

>.|TRBJ1-5|.|13|TRBV6-1
CASSEAPPGPQHF
TGTGCCAGCAGTGAAGCCCCTCCCGGGCCCCAGCATTTT
>.|TRBJ2-7|TRBD1|15|TRBV7-7
CASSEGTAPSYEQYF
TGTGCTAGCAGCGAAGGGACAGCGCCTTCCTACGAGCAGTACTTC
>.|TRBJ1-5|.|14|TRBV21-1
CASSKVGGSQPQHF
TGTGCCAGCAGCAAGGTCGGGGGAAGTCAGCCCCAGCATTTT
>.|TRBJ1-1|.|12|TRBV7-2
CASSLGTVEAFF
TGTGCCAGCAGCTTAGGGACAGTCGAAGCTTTCTTT
>.|TRBJ1-5|.|15|TRBV27
CASSLYGYSNQPQHF
TGTGCCAGCAGTTTATACGGTTATAGCAATCAGCCCCAGCATTTT
>.|TRBJ2-2|TRBD1|16|TRBV25-1
CASSGGQGTNTGELFF
TGTGCCAGCAGTGGGGGACAGGGTACGAACACCGGGGAGCTGTTTTTT
>.|TRBJ1-3|.|16|TRBV6-5
CASSWGIGGSGNTIYF
TGTGCCAGCAGTTGGGGAATCGGGGGGTCTGGAAACACCATATATTTT
>.|TRBJ2-4|TRBD1|13|TRBV6-5
CASSSGQGAGRNF
TGTGCCAGCAGTTCAGGACAGGGGGCTGGTAGGAACTTC
>.|TRBJ2-5|.|11|TRBV10-3
CASSEATTQYF
TGTGCCAGCAGTGAAGCGACGACCCAGTACTTC
>.|TRBJ2-2|.|12|TRBV5-1
CASSFQSSELFF
TGCGCCAGCAGCTTCCAGTCATCGGAGCTGTTTTTT
>.|TRBJ2-7|.|12|TRBV29-1
CSVITESYEQYF
TGCAGCGTCATAACCGAGTCCTACGAGCAGTACTTC
>few|TRBJ2-1|TRBD2|15|TRBV7-6
CASSYLAGVDNEQFF
TGTGCCAGCAGCTACTTAGCGGGGGTGGACAATGAGCAGTTCTTC
>.|TRBJ2-5|.|14|TRBV9
CASSVKGGKETQYF
TGTGCCAGCAGCGTTAAGGGGGGGAAAGAGACCCAGTACTTC
>.|TRBJ2-7|.|13|TRBV28
CASSPDRTYEQYF
TGTGCCAGCAGTCCTGACAGGACCTACGAGCAGTACTTC
>.|TRBJ2-1|.|13|TRBV7-9
CASSLAVLGEQFF
TGTGCCAGCAGCTTAGCGGTCCTCGGGGAGCAGTTCTTC
>few|TRBJ2-5|TRBD2|17|TRBV11-2
CASSLEGLAGGLETQYF
TGTGCCAGCAGCTTGGAAGGGCTAGCGGGGGGGCTGGAGACCCAGTACTTC
>.|TRBJ2-2|.|12|TRBV19
CATEDSTGELFF
TGTGCCACCGAGGACAGCACCGGGGAGCTGTTTTTT
>.|TRBJ1-1|TRBD1|13|TRBV19
CASKTGAGTEAFF
TGTGCCAGCAAGACAGGGGCCGGGACTGAAGCTTTCTTT
>.|TRBJ1-6|.|16|TRBV7-2
CASSHSRGSYNSPLHF
TGTGCCAGCAGCCATTCCAGGGGCTCCTATAATTCACCCCTCCACTTT
>.|TRBJ2-7|TRBD1|14|TRBV10-3
CAISTGTGGNEQYF
TGTGCCATCAGTACCGGGACAGGGGGAAACGAGCAGTACTTC
>.|TRBJ1-4|TRBD1|15|TRBV18
CASSVRQGINEKLFF
TGTGCCAGCTCAGTACGACAGGGCATTAATGAAAAACTGTTTTTT
>.|TRBJ2-7|.|11|TRBV7-9
CASSPIYEQYF
TGTGCCAGCAGTCCAATCTACGAGCAGTACTTC
>.|TRBJ1-3|.|13|TRBV5-1
CASSFEEGNTIYF
TGCGCCAGCAGCTTCGAAGAGGGAAACACCATATATTTT
>.|TRBJ1-1|TRBD1|18|TRBV7-3
CASSLGPGQGARSTEAFF
TGTGCCAGCAGCTTAGGGCCGGGACAGGGGGCGCGGAGCACTGAAGCTTTCTTT
>.|TRBJ2-1|TRBD2|15|TRBV5-5
CASSSGLAAYNEQFF
TGTGCCAGCAGCTCGGGACTAGCGGCCTACAATGAGCAGTTCTTC
>medium-sized|TRBJ2-4|.|13|TRBV28
CASSPLRKNIQYF
TGTGCCAGCAGCCCCCTCCGGAAAAACATTCAGTACTTC
>.|TRBJ1-4|.|16|TRBV7-9
CASSPLQRQPNEKLFF
TGTGCCAGCAGCCCCCTTCAAAGACAGCCTAATGAAAAACTGTTTTTT
>.|TRBJ2-7|.|14|TRBV7-2
CASSTNGNTYEQYF
TGTGCCAGCAGCACCAACGGGAATACCTACGAGCAGTACTTC
>.|TRBJ2-5|.|15|TRBV7-8
CASSPPRDWKETQYF
TGTGCCAGCAGCCCCCCACGGGACTGGAAAGAGACCCAGTACTTC
>.|TRBJ2-7|.|14|TRBV6-6
CASSGRDWTYEQYF
TGTGCCAGCAGTGGCCGGGACTGGACCTACGAGCAGTACTTC
>.|TRBJ2-7|TRBD1|14|TRBV7-9
CASSTTQGAYEQYF
TGTGCCAGCAGCACAACACAGGGGGCCTACGAGCAGTACTTC
>.|TRBJ1-1|.|15|TRBV5-4
CASSLYVQTNTEAFF
TGTGCCAGCAGCTTATACGTACAAACGAACACTGAAGCTTTCTTT
>.|TRBJ2-7|TRBD2|16|TRBV5-4
CASSFRTSGRSYEQYF
TGTGCCAGCAGCTTCCGGACTAGCGGACGCTCCTACGAGCAGTACTTC